This T cell receptor (beta chain) came from a study of blood T cells in healthy people across ages. On the study more broadly: In model experiments, template switching was able to capture about one barcoded beta molecule for every two T cells that were present.

This clonotype has more than one count but fewer than ten. Primers used in a second PCR of about 7 to 12 cycles were a sample-barcoded 5' primer and a J-beta primer mix. TCRdb used MiXCR to reprocess the 5' RACE reads, holding one entry per CDR3 protein. The profile shows 1.2 million to 1.5 million distinct CDR3 sequences, around 59% of them singletons. The CDR3 consists of 16 residues. Germline CDR1 SGHAT, CDR2 FQNNGV. Deletions cut 5 bases from V and 0 bases from J, with 17 bases between. The sequence was collected from a man between 18 and 29 years old in good health. The sequenced sample was blood. The chain joins TRBV11-2 to TRBJ2-7; weak D call: TRBD1 (6 bases). The CDR3 spells CASSITLPQGSYEQYF. DNA for the CDR3: TGTGCCAGCAGCATTACACTGCCACAGGGCTCCTACGAGCAGTACTTC.